This T cell receptor (beta chain) was observed in a study of cytomegalovirus exposure and HLA in healthy donors. This PCR relied on a set of 60 Vbeta primers and 13 Jbeta primers. Generated by immunoSEQ multiplex PCR, the TCRdb table keeps only in-frame clones and is missing some. The sample records about 120,000 clones, 81% being singletons. The CDR3 length is 13 residues. Germline V gives CDR1 MNHNS, CDR2 SASEGT. In the case of this clone: One end of the junction does not line up with germline, which may come from a read error.

The sequenced sample consisted of PBMCs. This chain connects TRBV6-1 to TRBJ1-2; 7 bases line up with TRBD1. The TCR originated in a woman aged 40 to 49 in good health and CMV-seronegative. In nucleotides, the CDR3 is TGTGTCAGCAGTCTTACAGGGGACTATGGCTACACCTTC. Amino acid sequence: CVSSLTGDYGYTF.